The present T cell receptor beta chain was sequenced within a study of cytomegalovirus exposure and HLA in healthy donors (dated by TCRdb to about 2017). Notes on the research overall: In an earlier analysis of about 560 of the donors, 276 Gb of sequence data and 95 million to 130 million unique TCR beta sequences from about 179 million T cells were reported. All discovery cohort repertoires had been generated using a single sequencing platform. A later genetic analysis took genome-wide SNP genotypes for about 55% of the 666 donors and used that subset as a discovery cohort. The later analysis used no new phenotypic data to find candidate immune exposures, relying instead on TCR beta sequences and their occurrence across donors. Besides the first cohort of approximately 670 subjects, a separate validation cohort made up of 120 different subjects was used. An earlier analysis of 587 of the donors applied high-throughput TCR beta sequencing to assess whether each TCR beta V gene segment acted as functional or pseudogenic. The study combined high-throughput TCR immunosequencing, statistical association of individual TCRs with disease status, and machine learning to predict cytomegalovirus infection status. Class I and class II HLA loci were covered by the typing at four-digit resolution. Alongside the repertoire data, information on donor age, sex, ethnicity and CMV serostatus was compiled. Five DR-DQ haplotypes were handled as single units for association and clustering, since linkage in the cohort was strong. On average, roughly 200,000 unique TCR beta nucleotide sequences were sequenced per donor among 398 genotyped donors of the cohort, with about 19% of those sequences being non-productive. The genetic ancestry cluster associated with self-reported Caucasian donors included about 81% of the 350 to 500 genotyped donors. A later analysis re-examined previously published TCR beta repertoires from more than 550 donors and added high-resolution HLA genotyping to investigate patterns of TCR occurrence. The study profiled the T cell repertoires of under 850 subjects by immunosequencing and related them to cytomegalovirus serostatus. The study aimed to test whether cataloging public T cell receptors could reveal signatures of past pathogen exposure. Around 300 gigabases of sequencing data and around 87 million unique TCR sequences were included in an early release covering around 650 HLA-typed donors. Typing coverage differed by locus: A, B, C, DRB1 and DQB1 were typed in about 620-630 donors, DQA1 in approximately 520, DPA1 in over 600, and DPB1 in 472. What the work shows at the level of the full study, not this receptor alone: The classifier was reported to diagnose cytomegalovirus status with high specificity and sensitivity in both the original cohort and the validation cohort. In a later analysis, the rate of TCR association differed among HLA loci, with DRB1 alleles having the most associated TCRs and HLA-C alleles having the fewest. Because HLA typing was missing for some donors at each locus, association tests included only the typed subset. A later genetic analysis reported fewer N-insertions in productive TCRs among donors in an Asian-associated ancestry cluster than the roughly 650-donor mean. According to a later analysis, most CMV-associated TCR beta chains appeared to be HLA-restricted, and the HLA associations seemed to be driven largely by CMV exposure. When HLA alleles, especially DR and DQ, strongly co-occurred, attributing TCR associations to individual alleles was difficult. A further reported finding was that TCR beta sequences accurately predicted the HLA-A and HLA-B alleles for most subjects in the first cohort. In a later analysis, several top co-occurrence clusters were reported to appear linked to parvovirus B19, influenza, CMV and Epstein-Barr virus. CMV serostatus was the only immune exposure information available for the cohort. Because the 87-base-pair reads could not distinguish some IMGT-functional V segments, including TRBV6-2 and TRBV6-3, those segments were excluded. Roughly uniform sequencing depth across donors was assumed in presence/absence analyses, although this assumption may not hold. Because counts were too low, seventeen rarely observed V segments, including chromosome 9 orphons, were left out of the earlier analysis of 500 to 750 of the donors. A later analysis found that HLA-associated TCR beta chains were more clonally expanded and had lower generation probabilities than equally common non-associated chains. A later analysis associated around 16,000 TCR beta sequences with specific HLA alleles at a false discovery rate of 0.05. In an earlier analysis of some 500 of the donors, most TCR beta V segments appeared in productive rearrangements about 87% or about 30% of the time, broadly matching IMGT annotations. Linkage disequilibrium might explain the correlated functional status among segregating V segments, but an unknown experimental factor could not be excluded. A few of the identified cytomegalovirus-associated TCR beta chains were confirmed in vitro to be specific for cytomegalovirus antigens. Most TCR sequences were seen in very few donors, while some public TCRs were found in many individuals. In this cohort, only TCR beta chains were sequenced, and detectable features were limited by the absence of alpha or paired-chain data. The study listed 170 or so TCR beta chains as associated with cytomegalovirus. It was suggested by the authors that the approach could potentially be generalized to other disease states and immunological phenotypes. In a later genetic analysis, a missense DCLRE1C variant was associated with V-gene and J-gene trimming of TCR beta chains, and the association was replicated in an independent cohort. A cluster of highly shared sequence variants was judged likely to represent a technical artifact of the sequencing pipeline.

The CDR3 numbers 14 residues from cysteine through phenylalanine. CDR3 DNA only is kept here, 42 bases in frame from base 1. The germline V gene (reference sequence) specifies GTSNPN as CDR1 and SVGIG as CDR2. V is cut back by 3 bases and J by 3 bases, with 1 base in the junction unmatched. As for this clone: The target of this receptor is not known. No base-level quality is on record; no much larger clone is a single base apart.

In total, approximately 610 healthy bone marrow donors made up the cohort. At the time of sampling, every cohort member was nominally healthy, though immune exposures that went unrecorded were likely present. The donor was CMV seropositive and was included in the group of some 290 seropositive cohort members. A peripheral blood sample was collected from each donor, and TCR beta sequencing was performed on peripheral blood mononuclear cells. The Qiagen DNeasy Blood Extraction Kit was used to extract genomic DNA from the blood cell samples. Libraries were built with the immunoSEQ multiplex PCR assay. For the multiplex PCR, a mixture combining 60 forward primers for TCR Vbeta segments and 13 reverse primers for TCR Jbeta segments was used. The CDR3 region of rearranged TCR beta genes was amplified from genomic DNA by a multiplex PCR assay. On the Illumina HiSeq System, the amplified TCR beta libraries were sequenced as 87-base-pair reads. Turning to the authors' computational methods: A later analysis counted about 80 million unique TCR beta chains across the 666 repertoires, and roughly 11 million of these chains were shared by at least two donors. Raw reads were error-corrected and collapsed into unique sequences with a nearest-neighbor algorithm that merged closely related sequences to remove PCR and sequencing errors. V, D and J gene segments were assigned by aligning CDR3 sequences to IMGT reference sequences. For a sequence to be retained, a match of at least six nucleotides to both a V gene segment and a J gene segment was required. Rearrangements were called productive when the CDR3 lacked stop codons and stayed in frame with V and J; all others were non-productive. CDR3 was defined according to IMGT convention as the region running from the second conserved V-encoded cysteine to the conserved J-encoded phenylalanine. Sequences without an unambiguous match to a single V gene segment were excluded from the earlier analysis of several hundred of the donors. An earlier analysis of over 450 of the donors classified V segments as functional when productive rearrangements were above 56.7% and as segregating when the standard deviation between donors was above 5%. A statistical classification framework was built for diagnosing cytomegalovirus status from the catalog of TCR beta chain sequences. In a later analysis, V and J genes were assigned by comparing TCR nucleotide sequences against IMGT/GENE-DB human TR gene sequences. In a later analysis, CDR3 sequences and most-parsimonious VDJ recombination scenarios were assigned using the TCRdist pipeline. In a later analysis, every TCR beta chain was defined by the combination of its CDR3 amino acid sequence and its V-gene family, and reads without a unique V-gene family were dropped. As a way to deal with suspected cross-contamination and a sequencing artifact, a later analysis dropped 450 to 700 nucleotide sequences that were highly shared and had low generation probability. In a later analysis, a clonal expansion index was calculated for each public chain from normalized within-repertoire ranks of inferred template counts. In a later analysis, generation probabilities were computed with a VDJ recombination model fitted to out-of-frame rearrangements, and the resulting probabilities were checked against IGoR. In a later analysis, hypergeometric tests were used to score TCR-TCR, TCR-HLA and TCR-CMV co-occurrence, with a repertoire-size bias correction applied to TCR pairs. False discovery rates were estimated in a later analysis by permuting HLA or CMV assignments 20 times. In a later analysis, co-occurring TCRs were grouped using DBSCAN, with TCRdist sequence similarity added in when clustering inside HLA-allele-positive subsets. For co-occurrence clustering, repertoires with fewer than 30,000 or more than 120,000 public chains were excluded, along with roughly 5 repertoires with anomalous nucleotide sharing. TCRdb obtained this table from immuneACCESS and retained in-frame rearrangements with V and J assigned. These tables miss some clones; where compared with another copy, unresolved V genes account for less than half of the shortfall, and the remainder is unexplained. V, J and clone size derive from that table, while D and trimming were established from the DNA sequence. The sample records some 40,000 clones, 70% to 85% of which are singletons. Together, the top ten hold 10% to 13% of the sample.

The sample consisted of PBMCs. The clonotype originates from a woman aged 18 to 35 in good health and CMV-seropositive. The V gene is TRBV30 and the J gene is TRBJ2-1, with 11 junctional bases fitting TRBD2. CDR3 protein: CAWRTSGIYNEQFF. In nucleotides, the sequence is TGTGCCTGGAGGACTAGCGGGATCTACAATGAGCAGTTCTTC. Beyond the CDR3, the reference TRBV30 and TRBJ2-1 genes provide the residues; the full variable domain reads: SQTIHQWPATLVQPVGSPLSLECTVEGTSNPNLYWYRQAAGRGLQLLFYSVGIGQISSEVPQNLSASRPQDRQFILSSKKLLLSDSGFYLCAWRTSGIYNEQFFGPGTRLTVL.